The 27 T cell receptor beta chains below all came from one sample that was sequenced in a study of cytomegalovirus exposure and HLA in healthy donors. Vbeta (60) and Jbeta (13) primers were used in the PCR. Profiling relied on immunoSEQ multiplex PCR, and the TCRdb table lists in-frame clones only, not all of them. Of some 170,000 clones listed, over 60% are singletons. The sequenced material came from PBMCs. The receptors come from a woman in her twenties or thirties in good health and CMV-seronegative.

The chain uses TRBV18 and TRBJ2-2; 9 bases align to TRBD2. The junction had 7 bases not matched to a gene; V was cut back by 3 bases and J by 5 bases. The germline V gene encodes CDR1 KGHSH and CDR2 LQKENI. The CDR3 is made up of 16 amino acids. CDR3: CASSPAAGGGTGELFF. CDR3 nucleotides: TGTGCCAGCTCACCCGCAGCGGGAGGAGGAACCGGGGAGCTGTTTTTT. The full variable domain, completed using reference TRBV18 and TRBJ2-2, is NAGVMQNPRHLVRRRGQEARLRCSPMKGHSHVYWYRQLPEEGLKFMVYLQKENIIDESGMPKERFSAEFPKEGPSILRIQQVVRGDSAAYFCASSPAAGGGTGELFFGEGSRLTVL.

This clone is a singleton in its sample. The rearrangement uses TRBV5-1 and TRBJ2-3, with D possibly matching TRBD2 (6 bases). Germline loops: CDR1 SGHRS, CDR2 YFSETQ. The CDR3 has 15 residues. Trimming stripped 2 bases from V and 7 bases from J, with 17 bases between. CDR3 amino acids: CASSFRREGSNTQYF. CDR3 DNA sequence: TGCGCCAGCAGCTTCCGGCGGGAAGGATCGAATACGCAGTATTTT.

This sequence joins TRBV4-3 and TRBJ2-5; 8 positions agree with TRBD2. The CDR3 spans 15 residues. Germline lookup yields CDR1 LGHNA and CDR2 YSLEER. J was trimmed by 2 bases and V by 4 bases; bases with no gene match: 6. CDR3 sequence reads: CASSRILAEQETQYF. CDR3 coding DNA: TGCGCCAGCAGCCGGATACTAGCGGAACAAGAGACCCAGTACTTC.

The rearrangement uses TRBV6-1 and TRBJ2-7; 7 bases match TRBD1. There are 14 residues in the CDR3. Germline V gives CDR1 MNHNS, CDR2 SASEGT. The junction had 2 bases not matched to a gene; V was cut back by 1 base and J by 2 bases. The CDR3 nucleotides read TGTGCCAGCAGTGAAGGACAGGGAGCCTACGAGCAGTACTTC. It codes for CASSEGQGAYEQYF.

This chain joins TRBV7-9 and TRBJ2-5, with TRBD2 matching 11 bases. The CDR3 extends over 14 amino acids. The germline V gene has CDR1 SEHNR and CDR2 FQNEAQ (reference sequence). The J segment lost 7 bases and the V segment lost 5 bases, leaving 6 bases of the junction unmatched. CDR3 loop: CASSKTSGDGTQYF. The CDR3 DNA sequence: TGTGCCAGCAGCAAGACTAGCGGGGATGGGACCCAGTACTTC.

This clone appeared a few times. This chain links TRBV6-6 with TRBJ1-6; D not certain. V was cut by 5 bases and J by 1 base, with 9 bases left in between. Looked up from germline, CDR1 is MNHNY and CDR2 is SVGAGI (reference sequence). The CDR3 covers 15 residues. CDR3 amino acids: CASSPRGSYNSPLHF. The CDR3 DNA reads as TGTGCCAGCAGTCCCCGGGGATCCTATAATTCACCCCTCCACTTT.

This chain joins TRBV27 and TRBJ1-2; 7 bases agree with TRBD1. The CDR3 is made up of 19 amino acids. Germline V CDR1 and CDR2: MNHEY, SMNVEV (reference sequence). After removal of 5 bases from V and 1 base from J, the junction contained 19 bases not matched to a gene. In DNA form, the CDR3 reads TGTGCCAGCAGTAACAGGGGACTGAAGCGGGTTGGTATTAACTATGGCTACACCTTC. Protein sequence: CASSNRGLKRVGINYGYTF.

The rearrangement joins TRBV9 to TRBJ2-1; D ambiguous. The CDR3 is 15 residues long. Trimming stripped 3 bases from V and 0 bases from J, with 10 bases between. The V gene's germline CDR1 is SGDLS and CDR2 YYNGEE. CDR3 DNA: TGTGCCAGCAGCGGCGGCGTTCCCTCCTACAATGAGCAGTTCTTC. It translates to CASSGGVPSYNEQFF.

This chain uses TRBV28 with TRBJ2-7, with D possibly TRBD1 on 6 matching bases. CDR3 size: 15 residues. The germline gives CDR1 MDHEN, CDR2 SYDVKM. V shed 1 base and J shed 0 bases, with 10 bases lying between them. The CDR3 spells CASSLFTGYSYEQYF. CDR3 nucleotides: TGTGCCAGCAGTTTATTCACAGGGTACTCCTACGAGCAGTACTTC.

The J gene is TRBJ1-6, the V gene TRBV6-4, with D possibly being TRBD1 (6 bases). The CDR3 spans 14 residues. The germline gives CDR1 MRHNA, CDR2 SNTAGT. V was trimmed by 1 base and J by 10 bases, leaving 11 bases between them. CDR3 amino acids: CASSDFGGRSPLHF. DNA for the CDR3: TGTGCCAGCAGTGACTTTGGGGGCCGATCACCCCTCCACTTT.

V and J are TRBV28 and TRBJ1-4; D is unresolved. V shed 5 bases and J shed 8 bases, with 15 bases lying between them. The CDR3 covers 14 residues. Germline assignment: CDR1 MDHEN and CDR2 SYDVKM. The CDR3 DNA follows: TGTGCCAGCAGTCATCGGGAAGGGAACGAAAAACTGTTTTTT. This gives the protein CASSHREGNEKLFF.

The count of this clone is one. The CDR3 sequence is CASSFPGQETQYF. DNA for the CDR3: TGTGCCAGCAGCTTCCCGGGTCAAGAGACCCAGTACTTC. The rearrangement uses TRBV5-4 and TRBJ2-5; D gene unclear. The CDR3 extends over 13 amino acids. Trimming cost V 2 bases and J 2 bases, with 7 bases left between them. Germline assignment: CDR1 SGHNT and CDR2 YYREEE (reference sequence).

The J gene is TRBJ1-4, the V gene TRBV19, with a weak D call TRBD1 (5 bases). The CDR3 covers 16 residues. Trimming cost V 6 bases and J 8 bases, with 22 bases left between them. Germline CDR1 and CDR2: LNHDA and SQIVND (reference sequence). The CDR3 loop is CASRSAGRTRGEKLFF. Written as DNA, the CDR3 is TGTGCCAGTAGATCTGCTGGTCGGACACGGGGGGAAAAACTGTTTTTT.

The rearrangement joins TRBV18 to TRBJ2-3; a possible D gene is TRBD2 (6 bases). Per the germline V gene, CDR1 is KGHSH and CDR2 is LQKENI. The CDR3 is 15 amino acids. The V end was cut by 3 bases, the J end by 4 bases, with 14 bases between. The CDR3 DNA follows: TGTGCCAGCTCACCCGCGGGATTCCAATCAGATACGCAGTATTTT. This encodes CASSPAGFQSDTQYF.

The chain employs TRBV5-6 and TRBJ1-1; perhaps TRBD1 as D (5 bases). Per germline, CDR1 SGHDT and CDR2 YYEEEE. The CDR3 is 11 amino acids. V lost 4 bases, J lost 7 bases, and 8 bases lay in between. CDR3 loop: CASSKGYEAFF. Here the CDR3 DNA reads TGTGCCAGCAGCAAGGGGTATGAAGCTTTCTTT.

This clone showed up just a few times. The rearrangement joins TRBV2 to TRBJ2-7; tentative D call: TRBD1 (6 bases). The germline V gene encodes CDR1 SNHLY and CDR2 FYNNEI. V lost 5 bases, J lost 6 bases, and 20 bases lay in between. The CDR3 totals 15 residues. Here the CDR3 reads CASSKEAPTGAEQYF. CDR3 coding DNA: TGTGCCAGCAGTAAAGAAGCCCCGACAGGTGCCGAGCAGTACTTC.

Concerning this clone itself: An end of the junction does not agree with germline; a read error may underlie this. The chain combines TRBV30 with TRBJ1-2, with D possibly TRBD1 on 6 matching bases. The germline V gene has CDR1 GTSNPN and CDR2 SVGIG (reference sequence). CDR3 length: 14 residues. The CDR3 region has the DNA TGTGCCTGGAGCTCACAGGGTTTGCACGATGGCTACCCCTTC. It encodes CAWSSQGLHDGYPF.

V usage is TRBV7-9 and J usage is TRBJ2-5, with 10 bases lining up with TRBD2. The J call is doubtful: the DNA matches TRBJ2-7 better. Germline V gene lookup returns CDR1 SEHNR and CDR2 FQNEAQ (reference sequence). This CDR3 comprises 15 residues. The CDR3 spells CASSSPAGGPGEQYF. In DNA form, the CDR3 reads TGTGCCAGCAGCTCTCCAGCGGGAGGGCCCGGCGAGCAGTACTTC.

The rearrangement joins TRBV27 to TRBJ1-5; a possible D gene is TRBD1 (5 bases). The germline CDR1 and CDR2 sequences are MNHEY and SMNVEV (reference sequence). This CDR3 contains 15 residues. Deletions cut 2 bases from V and 4 bases from J, with 12 bases between. CDR3 sequence: CASSLRRGPNQPQHF. The CDR3 nucleotides are TGTGCCAGCAGTTTACGGAGGGGCCCTAATCAGCCCCAGCATTTT.

For the CDR3, the DNA is TGTGCCAGCAGCCCTATTAGGGGTTCTGGCAATCAGCCCCAGCATTTT. This codes for CASSPIRGSGNQPQHF. J is TRBJ1-5 and V is TRBV11-2; perhaps TRBD1 as D (5 bases). Deletions cut 5 bases from V and 2 bases from J, with 16 bases between. Per germline, CDR1 SGHAT and CDR2 FQNNGV. The CDR3 spans 16 residues.

The V and J genes are TRBV30 and TRBJ2-1; TRBD1 aligns across 9 bases. Germline V gene data show CDR1 as GTSNPN and CDR2 as SVGIG (reference sequence). V shed 1 base, J shed 8 bases, and the junction held 9 bases outside the gene matches. CDR3 length: 15 amino acids. The CDR3 protein is CAWSEWNRGLDEQFF. Here the CDR3 DNA reads TGTGCCTGGAGTGAATGGAACAGGGGGCTCGATGAGCAGTTCTTC.

This clone was seen only a few times. The chain employs TRBV6-6 and TRBJ2-1; 7 nucleotides agree with TRBD1. The germline CDR1 and CDR2 sequences are MNHNY and SVGAGI (reference sequence). This CDR3 is 14 amino acids long. With V trimmed by 5 bases and J by 9 bases, 10 bases remained unmatched. This chain's CDR3 is CASSQTGTDGEQFF. The CDR3 DNA is TGTGCCAGCAGTCAGACTGGGACAGATGGTGAGCAGTTCTTC.

The chain recombines TRBV7-2 with TRBJ1-2; D perhaps matches TRBD1 (5 bases). Germline CDR1 is SGHTA and CDR2 is FQGNSA. CDR3 length equals 15 residues. The V gene lost 1 base and the J gene lost 4 bases, with 13 bases spanning the gap. CDR3 bases: TGTGCCAGCAGCTTAGAAGCGGCCGGGGGCTATGGCTACACCTTC. Translation: CASSLEAAGGYGYTF.

Concerning this clone itself: The junction does not match germline at one end; this may be a read error. Distinct nucleotide sequences in the sample also encode this CDR3. CDR3: CASSTRGAGNTIYF. DNA for the CDR3: TGCGCCAGCAGCACCCGGGGAGCTGGAAACACCATATATTTT. The gene calls are TRBV9 and TRBJ1-3, with D uncertain. The CDR3 has 14 amino acids. Looked up from germline, CDR1 is SGDLS and CDR2 is YYNGEE.

This chain joins TRBV11-2 and TRBJ2-7, with 11 bases lining up with TRBD1. Germline CDR1 and CDR2: SGHAT and FQNNGV. V shed 5 bases, J shed 3 bases, and the junction held 12 bases outside the gene matches. CDR3 length equals 17 residues. The CDR3 reads CASSGQGANPFRYEQYF. CDR3 nucleotides: TGTGCCAGCAGCGGACAGGGGGCCAACCCTTTTCGCTACGAGCAGTACTTC. Full variable domain (missing parts from reference TRBV11-2 and TRBJ2-7): EAGVAQSPRYKIIEKRQSVAFWCNPISGHATLYWYQQILGQGPKLLIQFQNNGVVDDSQLPKDRFSAERLKGVDSTLKIQPAKLEDSAVYLCASSGQGANPFRYEQYFGPGTRLTVT.

The chain combines TRBV5-1 with TRBJ2-7; TRBD2 matches at 7 bases. The ends lost 3 bases at V and 2 bases at J; junction bases unmatched: 11. The germline V gene encodes CDR1 SGHRS and CDR2 YFSETQ. The CDR3 extends over 16 amino acids. CDR3 amino acids: CASSSGLGEGTYEQYF. The CDR3 region has the DNA TGCGCCAGCAGCTCGGGGTTGGGGGAGGGGACCTACGAGCAGTACTTC.

V is TRBV4-3 and J is TRBJ2-3; 9 bases align to TRBD2. Unmatched junction bases numbered 3, after V lost 1 base and J lost 1 base. In germline, CDR1 is LGHNA, CDR2 YSLEER. CDR3 length: 16 amino acids. In nucleotides, the CDR3 is TGCGCCAGCAGCCAAGCCTTAGCGGGAGGCACAGATACGCAGTATTTT. Encoded protein: CASSQALAGGTDTQYF.